The clone carrying this T cell receptor (beta chain) counts as large. Its antigen is unknown. This entry belongs to a study of T cells in localized non-small cell lung cancer. Losses at the gene ends were 8 bases for V and 4 bases for J; bases not matched to a gene: 7. The CDR3 is 14 residues long. Looked up from germline, CDR1 is MNHGY and CDR2 is SAAAGT. TCRdb keeps only in-frame clones here, not all; method: immunoSEQ multiplex PCR. The profile covers approximately 2,000 clones, with approximately 25% appearing a single time and roughly 15% taken by the ten largest. Study observations and caveats: Appearing in adjacent lung were a median about 50 of the top 100 tumor clones. Compared with tumor, uninvolved adjacent lung displayed greater T cell clonality, ranking highest overall. Heterogeneity remains possible because sequencing was limited to only one tumor region.

The sample here was normal lung tissue next to the tumor, taken before any cancer treatment. The chain employs TRBV6-8 and TRBJ1-4; 7 bases align to TRBD1. The TCR comes from a female donor older than 55 with stage II lung adenocarcinoma. DNA for the CDR3: TGTGCCAGCCGAATTACAGGGGATAATGAAAAACTGTTTTTT. Residues: CASRITGDNEKLFF.